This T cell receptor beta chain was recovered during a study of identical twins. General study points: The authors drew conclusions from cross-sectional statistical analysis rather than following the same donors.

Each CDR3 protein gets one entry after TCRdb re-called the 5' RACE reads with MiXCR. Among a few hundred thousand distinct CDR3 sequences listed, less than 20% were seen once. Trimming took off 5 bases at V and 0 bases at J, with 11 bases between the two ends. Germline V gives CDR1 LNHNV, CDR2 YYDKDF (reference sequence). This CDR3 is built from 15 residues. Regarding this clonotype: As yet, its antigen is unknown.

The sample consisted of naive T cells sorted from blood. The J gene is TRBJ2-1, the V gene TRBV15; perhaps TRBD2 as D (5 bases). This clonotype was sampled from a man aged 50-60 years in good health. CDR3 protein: CATSLSGGSYNEQFF. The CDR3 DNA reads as TGTGCCACCAGCCTAAGCGGCGGCTCCTACAATGAGCAGTTCTTC.